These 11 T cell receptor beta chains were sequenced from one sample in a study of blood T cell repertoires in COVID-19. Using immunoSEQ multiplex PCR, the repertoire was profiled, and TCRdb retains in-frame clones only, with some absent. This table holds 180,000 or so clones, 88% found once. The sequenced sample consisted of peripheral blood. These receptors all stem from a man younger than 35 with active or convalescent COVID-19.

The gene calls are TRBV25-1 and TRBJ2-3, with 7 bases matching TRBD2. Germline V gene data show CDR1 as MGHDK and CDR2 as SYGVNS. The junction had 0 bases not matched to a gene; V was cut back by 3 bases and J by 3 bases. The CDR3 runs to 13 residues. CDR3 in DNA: TGTGCCAGCAGTGACGGGAGGACAGATACGCAGTATTTT. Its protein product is CASSDGRTDTQYF.

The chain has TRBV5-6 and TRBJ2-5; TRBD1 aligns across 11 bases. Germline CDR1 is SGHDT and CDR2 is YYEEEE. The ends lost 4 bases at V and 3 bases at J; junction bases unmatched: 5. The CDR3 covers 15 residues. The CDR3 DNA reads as TGTGCCAGCAGCCCTCGGACAGGGGGCAAAGAGACCCAGTACTTC. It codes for CASSPRTGGKETQYF.

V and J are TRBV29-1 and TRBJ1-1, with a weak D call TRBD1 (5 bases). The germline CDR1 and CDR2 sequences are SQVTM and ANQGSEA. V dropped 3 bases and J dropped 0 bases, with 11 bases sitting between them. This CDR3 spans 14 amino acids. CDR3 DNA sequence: TGCAGCGTTGAGGACAAAGGGTTGAACACTGAAGCTTTCTTT. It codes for CSVEDKGLNTEAFF.

CDR3 nucleotides: TGTGCCTGGAGTCCCATCCGGACTAGCGGGAGTTGGAATGAGCAGTTCTTC. Its translation is CAWSPIRTSGSWNEQFF. The rearrangement links TRBV30 to TRBJ2-1, with 13 bases that match TRBD2. With 2 bases clipped from V and 7 bases from J, the junction kept 11 bases outside the gene matches. Germline CDR1 reads GTSNPN; CDR2 reads SVGIG (reference sequence). The CDR3 runs to 17 residues.

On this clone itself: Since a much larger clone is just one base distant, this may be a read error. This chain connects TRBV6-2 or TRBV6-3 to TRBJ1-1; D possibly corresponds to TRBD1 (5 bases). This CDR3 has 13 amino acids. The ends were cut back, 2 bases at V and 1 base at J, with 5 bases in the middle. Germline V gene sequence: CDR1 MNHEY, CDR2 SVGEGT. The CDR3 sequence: CASSYTGNTEAFF. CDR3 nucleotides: TGTGCCAGCAGTTACACAGGGAACACTGAAGCTTTCTTT.

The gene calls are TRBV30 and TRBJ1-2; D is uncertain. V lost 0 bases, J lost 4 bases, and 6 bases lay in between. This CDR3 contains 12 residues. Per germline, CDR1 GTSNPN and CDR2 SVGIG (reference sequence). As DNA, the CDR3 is TGTGCCTGGAGTGTCGAGGGCTATGGCTACACCTTC. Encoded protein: CAWSVEGYGYTF.

In DNA, the CDR3 is TGTGCCAGCAGTGAGATCCCGGACTTTTCACCCCTCCACTTT. Translation: CASSEIPDFSPLHF. This chain uses TRBV6-4 with TRBJ1-6; D remains unclear. Germline assignment: CDR1 MRHNA and CDR2 SNTAGT. CDR3 length equals 14 residues. V lost 3 bases and J 9 bases, leaving 12 bases between the germline ends.

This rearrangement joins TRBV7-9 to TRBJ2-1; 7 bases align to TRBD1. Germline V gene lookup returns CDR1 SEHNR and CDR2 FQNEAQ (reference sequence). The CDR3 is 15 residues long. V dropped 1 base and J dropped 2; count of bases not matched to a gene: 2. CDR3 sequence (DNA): TGTGCCAGCAGCTTAGACAGGGGCCCCTACAATGAGCAGTTCTTC. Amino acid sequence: CASSLDRGPYNEQFF.

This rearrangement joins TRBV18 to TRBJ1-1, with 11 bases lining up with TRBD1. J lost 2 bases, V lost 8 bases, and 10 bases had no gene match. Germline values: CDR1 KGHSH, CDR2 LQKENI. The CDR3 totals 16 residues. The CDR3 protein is CASTRDRGFFNTEAFF. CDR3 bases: TGTGCCAGCACACGGGACAGGGGGTTTTTTAACACTGAAGCTTTCTTT.

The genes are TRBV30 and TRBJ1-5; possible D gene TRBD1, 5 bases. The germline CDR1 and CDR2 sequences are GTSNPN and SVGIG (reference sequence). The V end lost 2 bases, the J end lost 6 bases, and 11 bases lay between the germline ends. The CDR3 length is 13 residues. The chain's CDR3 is CAWSIQGGQPQHF. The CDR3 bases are TGTGCCTGGAGTATCCAGGGAGGTCAGCCCCAGCATTTT. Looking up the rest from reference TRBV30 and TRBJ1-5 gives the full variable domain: SQTIHQWPATLVQPVGSPLSLECTVEGTSNPNLYWYRQAAGRGLQLLFYSVGIGQISSEVPQNLSASRPQDRQFILSSKKLLLSDSGFYLCAWSIQGGQPQHFGDGTRLSIL.

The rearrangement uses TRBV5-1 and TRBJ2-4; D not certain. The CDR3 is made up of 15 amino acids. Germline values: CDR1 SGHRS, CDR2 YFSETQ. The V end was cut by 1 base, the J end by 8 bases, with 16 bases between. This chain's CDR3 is CASSLSPNLPYIQYF. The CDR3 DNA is TGCGCCAGCAGCTTGAGCCCCAACTTACCGTACATTCAGTACTTC.